The T cell receptor (beta chain) described here comes from a study of T-cell memory formation after mild COVID-19. 5'RACE primed at constant segments yielded TCR alpha and TCR beta cDNA libraries bearing sample barcodes and UMIs. TCRdb fed the 5' RACE reads into MiXCR, producing one record per CDR3 protein. Of 250,000 to 350,000 distinct CDR3 sequences in the sample, under 20% were seen once. V lost 4 bases and J lost 6, with 12 bases in between. CDR1 and CDR2 (germline): ENHRY, SYGVKD. The CDR3 sequence is 13 residues long. Study observations and caveats: There was a balanced CD4/CD8 profile in clones contracting day 15 to 85, and later expanders leaned CD4+. Shrinking CD4+ clones were chiefly CM and EM; CD8+ ones were chiefly EMRA.

This clonotype was recorded a few times. The antigen is undetermined. Sequencing input: PBMCs or a T cell subset sorted from them (not recorded which). This receptor was identified in a man between 18 and 29 years old who had mild COVID-19 (a few samples of this study predate the infection). Cell type and time point are not known. This chain links TRBV10-3 with TRBJ1-2; possibly TRBD1 for D (5 bases). CDR3 residues: CAISGPGWDGYTF. The DNA for the CDR3 is TGTGCCATCAGTGGGCCAGGGTGGGATGGCTACACCTTC.